These T cell receptor beta chains were read from a single sample in a study of T-cell memory formation after mild COVID-19. TCRdb itself ran the 5' RACE reads through MiXCR, one entry per CDR3 protein. Of about 190,000 distinct CDR3 sequences in the sample, 27% were seen once. Sequenced: PBMCs or a T cell subset sorted from them (not recorded which). Receptor source: an adult woman who had mild COVID-19 (a few samples of this study predate the infection). Cell type and time point are not known. CDR3s include the opening cysteine and the closing phenylalanine or tryptophan. D genes are given only for firm matches. Clone size is shown for a subset of rows, as once, few, many or a class of expanded clone.

size,V,J,D,CDR3,DNA
few,TRBV6-2/TRBV6-3,TRBJ1-2,TRBD1,CASNRGNYGYTF,TGTGCCAGCAACAGGGGGAACTATGGCTACACCTTC
few,TRBV9,TRBJ1-6,NA,CASSANSKASPLHF,TGTGCCAGCAGCGCGAATTCGAAGGCTTCACCCCTCCACTTT
many,TRBV28,TRBJ2-5,TRBD1,CASSLHRDRWETQYF,TGTGCCAGCAGTTTACACCGGGACAGGTGGGAGACCCAGTACTTC
few,TRBV4-2,TRBJ2-1,NA,CASSPGALLGGSYNEQFF,TGTGCCAGCAGCCCTGGCGCTCTCCTGGGTGGGTCCTACAATGAGCAGTTCTTC
few,TRBV5-1,TRBJ2-1,NA,CASSLGTQEFF,TGCGCCAGCAGCTTGGGGACCCAGGAGTTCTTC
NA,TRBV5-1,TRBJ1-1,NA,CASSSGQSNTEAFF,TGCGCCAGCAGCAGCGGACAGTCCAACACTGAAGCTTTCTTT
few,TRBV7-9,TRBJ2-5,TRBD2,CASSLGNRGEQETQYF,TGTGCCAGCAGCTTAGGAAATCGGGGGGAACAAGAGACCCAGTACTTC
NA,TRBV12-3/TRBV12-4,TRBJ1-2,NA,CASSSLVSRGYTF,TGTGCCAGCAGCTCCTTGGTTAGCAGGGGCTACACCTTC
NA,TRBV6-4,TRBJ2-3,NA,CASSRMEGDTQYF,TGTGCCAGCAGTCGGATGGAGGGAGATACGCAGTATTTT
NA,TRBV29-1,TRBJ2-5,NA,CSVEPDSETQYF,TGCAGCGTTGAACCCGATTCGGAGACCCAGTACTTC
NA,TRBV6-2/TRBV6-3,TRBJ2-4,NA,CASTDSKNIQYF,TGTGCCAGCACCGACAGCAAAAACATTCAGTACTTC
NA,TRBV20-1,TRBJ2-7,NA,CSGARAYYEQYF,TGCAGTGGGGCCCGGGCTTACTACGAGCAGTACTTC
NA,TRBV7-8,TRBJ1-5,TRBD1,CASSSSTGAYSNQPQHF,TGTGCCAGCAGCTCGTCGACAGGGGCCTATAGCAATCAGCCCCAGCATTTT
NA,TRBV30,TRBJ2-5,NA,CAWSVPGGETQYF,TGTGCCTGGAGTGTACCCGGTGGGGAGACCCAGTACTTC
few,TRBV7-2,TRBJ1-1,NA,CASSAPLDTEAFF,TGTGCCAGCAGCGCTCCCCTGGACACTGAAGCTTTCTTT
NA,TRBV6-1,TRBJ1-1,TRBD1,CASSESGTVNTEAFF,TGTGCCAGCAGTGAATCCGGGACAGTCAACACTGAAGCTTTCTTT
NA,TRBV7-3,TRBJ2-7,NA,CASSLRAGGTYEQYF,TGTGCCAGCAGCTTACGGGCAGGGGGGACCTACGAGCAGTACTTC
NA,TRBV6-5,TRBJ1-6,NA,CASSYDGGSPLHF,TGTGCCAGCAGTTACGATGGGGGGTCACCCCTCCACTTT